Below, 22 T cell receptor beta chains from the same sample are listed, as sequenced in a study of blood T cells in healthy people across ages. A second about 7 to 11 cycle PCR used barcoded and J-beta primers. TCRdb itself ran the 5' RACE reads through MiXCR, one entry per CDR3 protein. The data show about 800,000 distinct CDR3 sequences, 20% to 25% seen once. In addition, the sample was reused for a study of T cells of mothers and their children.

Source material: blood. The source of these receptors is a boy aged 5-17 years in good health.

This sequence joins TRBV29-1 and TRBJ2-7; a weak D match, TRBD1 (5 bases). V was cut by 6 bases and J by 5 bases, with 17 bases left in between. Germline lookup yields CDR1 SQVTM and CDR2 ANQGSEA. This CDR3 comprises 13 residues. The CDR3 reads CSVPNPAGNEQYF. Here the CDR3 DNA reads TGCAGCGTCCCCAACCCGGCAGGGAACGAGCAGTACTTC.

This clonotype was observed a few times. This chain uses TRBV4-3 with TRBJ2-1; D possibly corresponds to TRBD2 (5 bases). V lost 5 bases and J 9 bases, leaving 17 bases between the germline ends. The CDR3 contains 14 residues. The germline CDR1 and CDR2 sequences are LGHNA and YSLEER. The CDR3 region is CASSLNVEVGEQFF. The CDR3 coding sequence is TGCGCCAGCAGCTTAAATGTGGAGGTTGGTGAGCAGTTCTTC.

Only a few counts were recorded for this clonotype. This chain connects TRBV3-1 to TRBJ1-6; possibly TRBD1 for D (5 bases). The CDR3 is 14 amino acids. Germline V CDR1 and CDR2: LGHDT, YNNKEL (reference sequence). Trimming left V 3 bases short and J 5 bases short, with 8 bases between. CDR3 protein: CASSQWGNNSPLHF. DNA for the CDR3: TGTGCCAGCAGCCAGTGGGGGAATAATTCACCCCTCCACTTT.

This clonotype has at least ten counts. The chain has TRBV5-4 and TRBJ2-5; 7 positions agree with TRBD1. The CDR3 runs to 15 residues. CDR1 SGHNT and CDR2 YYREEE come from the germline V gene (reference sequence). The J segment lost 2 bases and the V segment lost 1 base, leaving 5 bases of the junction unmatched. For the CDR3, the DNA is TGTGCCAGCAGCTTGCTGGGGACAGATCAAGAGACCCAGTACTTC. Translation gives CASSLLGTDQETQYF.

This clonotype was observed a single time. This sequence joins TRBV4-1 and TRBJ2-7; no firm D call. Between the trimmed V and J ends, which lost 6 bases and 1 base, there was a span of 16 bases. CDR1 and CDR2 from the germline V gene are MGHRA and YSYEKL. The CDR3 loop spans 15 amino acids. CDR3 amino acids: CASRLNDGSSYEQYF. The CDR3 bases are TGCGCCAGCAGACTCAACGACGGGTCTTCCTACGAGCAGTACTTC.

This clonotype has just a few counts. The rearrangement uses TRBV11-3 and TRBJ2-1; 14 nucleotides line up with TRBD2. After removal of 1 base from V and 0 bases from J, the junction contained 5 bases not matched to a gene. This CDR3 contains 19 residues. Germline CDR1 is SGHNT and CDR2 is YENEEA. DNA of the CDR3: TGTGCCAGCAGCTTAGGGACTAGCGGGAGGAAGAGCTCCTACAATGAGCAGTTCTTC. As protein: CASSLGTSGRKSSYNEQFF.

The CDR3 loop reads CASWGSGGYNEQFF. CDR3 DNA: TGTGCCAGCTGGGGCAGTGGGGGTTACAATGAGCAGTTCTTC. This chain uses TRBV2 with TRBJ2-1, with D perhaps TRBD1 or TRBD2 (5 bases each). CDR3 size: 14 residues. V was trimmed by 8 bases and J by 4 bases, leaving 15 bases between them. Germline V CDR1 and CDR2: SNHLY, FYNNEI. The variable domain in full, completed from reference TRBV2 and TRBJ2-1, reads EPEVTQTPSHQVTQMGQEVILRCVPISNHLYFYWYRQILGQKVEFLVSFYNNEISEKSEIFDDQFSVERPDGSNFTLKIRSTKLEDSAMYFCASWGSGGYNEQFFGPGTRLTVL.

This clonotype appeared a few times. The junction does not match germline at one end; this may be a read error. The chain carries TRBV6-6 and TRBJ2-1; 11 positions agree with TRBD2. The length of the CDR3 is 15 residues. Germline V gene lookup returns CDR1 MNHNY and CDR2 SVGAGI (reference sequence). The CDR3 sequence is CACSYVAGGYNEQFF. Written as DNA, the CDR3 is TGTGCCTGCAGTTATGTAGCGGGAGGGTACAATGAGCAGTTCTTC.

This clonotype was observed a few times. The chain is built from TRBV10-3 and TRBJ2-7; 10 bases are a match to TRBD2. The junction had 5 bases not matched to a gene; V was cut back by 3 bases and J by 0 bases. This CDR3 is built from 16 residues. CDR1 is ENHRY and CDR2 is SYGVKD in the germline V gene. The CDR3 bases are TGTGCCATCAGTGACCACGGGACTAGCGCCTCCTACGAGCAGTACTTC. Translating it yields CAISDHGTSASYEQYF.

This clonotype was observed many times. This chain uses TRBV5-1 with TRBJ2-5; D is possibly TRBD1 or TRBD2 (5 bases each). V was pared by 5 bases and J by 2 bases, with 19 bases between. Germline loops: CDR1 SGHRS, CDR2 YFSETQ. The CDR3 covers 16 residues. Written as DNA, the CDR3 is TGCGCCAGCAGGGATTTAGAGGGGTCTCTTCAAGAGACCCAGTACTTC. Translating gives CASRDLEGSLQETQYF.

The rearrangement joins TRBV20-1 to TRBJ2-7; 9 bases are a match to TRBD2. With V trimmed by 7 bases and J by 6 bases, 13 bases remained unmatched. This CDR3 has 14 amino acids. From germline, CDR1 is DFQATT and CDR2 SNEGSKA (reference sequence). CDR3 bases: TGCAGTGGCAGCCCGGTAGCGGGAGTTATCGAGCAGTACTTC. Amino acids: CSGSPVAGVIEQYF.

V gene TRBV28 combines with J gene TRBJ2-5; 9 positions match TRBD1. V lost 7 bases to trimming and J lost 3 bases; unmatched junction nucleotides: 3. The CDR3 covers 13 residues. Germline V gives CDR1 MDHEN, CDR2 SYDVKM. The CDR3 DNA reads as TGTGCCAGCACACAGGGGGCAGAAGAGACCCAGTACTTC. It is translated as CASTQGAEETQYF.

This clonotype was detected a few times. This sequence joins TRBV6-2 or TRBV6-3 and TRBJ2-4, with 7 positions matching TRBD2. With V trimmed by 6 bases and J by 5 bases, 13 bases remained unmatched. The CDR3 has 16 amino acids. The germline CDR1 and CDR2 sequences are MNHEY and SVGEGT. CDR3 nucleotides: TGTGCCAGCAGCCCCGTTGGACTAGTGCTGGAAAACATTCAGTACTTC. Protein: CASSPVGLVLENIQYF.

The gene calls are TRBV6-5 and TRBJ2-3, with D possibly TRBD2 on 6 matching bases. The CDR3 has 18 amino acids. Trimming took off 2 bases at V and 0 bases at J, with 18 bases between the two ends. From germline, CDR1 is MNHEY and CDR2 SVGAGI. The CDR3 DNA is TGTGCCAGCAGTTACCTTTTTGATGCGGGAACTAGCACAGATACGCAGTATTTT. Translated, it gives CASSYLFDAGTSTDTQYF.

This chain uses TRBV12-3 or TRBV12-4 with TRBJ2-4; D is perhaps TRBD2 (6 bases). The CDR3 loop spans 13 amino acids. The germline V and J ends were trimmed by 11 bases and 1 base, with 12 bases remaining between them. The DNA for the CDR3 is TGTGCCTACCCGGGAGAGGCCAAAAACATTCAGTACTTC. Translated, it gives CAYPGEAKNIQYF.

The chain combines TRBV27 with TRBJ2-1; D uncertain. Germline V gene lookup returns CDR1 MNHEY and CDR2 SMNVEV (reference sequence). CDR3 length: 16 amino acids. Trimming removed 2 bases at V and 5 bases at J, with 16 bases between. The CDR3 sequence: CASSLGVPFQHNEQFF. CDR3 DNA sequence: TGTGCCAGCAGTTTAGGCGTCCCCTTCCAACACAATGAGCAGTTCTTC.

This clonotype occurred a few times. This chain connects TRBV7-9 to TRBJ1-2; 7 bases agree with TRBD1. J lost 6 bases, V lost 4 bases, and 11 bases had no gene match. The germline V gene encodes CDR1 SEHNR and CDR2 FQNEAQ (reference sequence). The CDR3 consists of 15 residues. CDR3 DNA: TGTGCCAGCAGCTCCCCTGACAGGGCTCTGGATGGCTACACCTTC. Translating it yields CASSSPDRALDGYTF.

V gene TRBV29-1 combines with J gene TRBJ1-4; D unclear. Trimming took off 5 bases at V and 6 bases at J, with 7 bases between the two ends. Germline V gene sequence: CDR1 SQVTM, CDR2 ANQGSEA. The CDR3 length is 11 residues. CDR3 region: CSVLGYEKLFF. The DNA for the CDR3 is TGCAGCGTTTTGGGCTATGAAAAACTGTTTTTT.

The CDR3 loop is CASSLTAVSPLHF. The CDR3 DNA sequence: TGTGCCAGCAGCTTAACCGCGGTTTCACCCCTCCACTTT. This rearrangement joins TRBV7-3 to TRBJ1-6, with no clear D. The CDR3 runs to 13 residues. Germline CDR1 is SGHTA and CDR2 is FQGTGA. The germline V and J ends were trimmed by 0 bases and 9 bases, with 6 bases remaining between them.

This clonotype has a handful of counts. The rearrangement links TRBV6-5 to TRBJ1-6; D gene ambiguous. Germline V gene lookup returns CDR1 MNHEY and CDR2 SVGAGI. The CDR3 has 14 residues. V lost 7 bases, J lost 9 bases, and 16 bases lay in between. CDR3 region: CASNAKAGVSPLHF. The CDR3 DNA follows: TGTGCCAGCAACGCAAAGGCCGGGGTTTCACCCCTCCACTTT.

The genes are TRBV5-1 and TRBJ2-5, with D perhaps matching TRBD2 (5 bases). The CDR3 totals 14 residues. The germline CDR1 and CDR2 sequences are SGHRS and YFSETQ. Trimming shortened V by 0 bases and J by 4 bases, and 10 bases separated the two germline ends. For the CDR3, the DNA is TGCGCCAGCAGCTTGGGGTCGGCGGGAGAGACCCAGTACTTC. Amino acids: CASSLGSAGETQYF.

The sample holds a few counts of this clonotype. The gene calls are TRBV6-2 or TRBV6-3 and TRBJ2-7; 7 nucleotides match TRBD1. J gave up 3 bases and V 8 bases, and 7 bases lay outside the gene matches. The CDR3 is 13 amino acids. Germline assignment: CDR1 MNHEY and CDR2 SVGEGT. The CDR3 reads CASGRQGVYEQYF. Here the CDR3 DNA reads TGTGCCAGCGGAAGACAGGGAGTCTACGAGCAGTACTTC.